This record concerns one TCR beta chain sequence. This clonotype was seen a few times. Its cognate antigen has yet to be identified. No much larger clone exists at a distance of one base, and base qualities are not known. The library relied on RT-PCR. The sample was run on a NextSeq 550. The public reads were reanalyzed by TCRdb: fastp trimming at Q25, MiXCR alignment, in-frame beta chains only. Rows are combined by CDR3 protein, so each entry shows the most common genes and DNA. This sample is represented by fewer than 75,000 distinct CDR3 sequences; less than 30% of them were singletons. The ten largest clones take up 26% of the sample. This record belongs to a study of patients and donors after allogeneic stem cell transplantation (dated by TCRdb to 2019 to 2021). From V the trimming removes 3 bases and from J it removes 1 base, while the gene matches leave 13 bases of the junction unaccounted for. CDR1 and CDR2 were assigned from the germline V gene as SGHAT and FQNNGV. From the cysteine up to the phenylalanine, the CDR3 has a length of 19 residues. Only the CDR3 DNA is retained, 57 bases long and in frame from the first base.

Rearrangement joined TRBV11-2 to TRBJ1-3; the junction holds 9 bases that match TRBD1. The receptor was isolated from a human donor who was either an allogeneic HSCT recipient or a stem cell or donor lymphocyte infusion donor (not recorded which). It is not recorded whose cells these are; they may come from a transplant donor. The sequenced material came from blood, either unsorted or a sorted T cell fraction (not recorded which). The DNA reads TGTGCCAGCAGCTTCAAGGGACAGGGCCTCACGGGATCTGGAAACACCATATATTTT. The translation is CASSFKGQGLTGSGNTIYF.